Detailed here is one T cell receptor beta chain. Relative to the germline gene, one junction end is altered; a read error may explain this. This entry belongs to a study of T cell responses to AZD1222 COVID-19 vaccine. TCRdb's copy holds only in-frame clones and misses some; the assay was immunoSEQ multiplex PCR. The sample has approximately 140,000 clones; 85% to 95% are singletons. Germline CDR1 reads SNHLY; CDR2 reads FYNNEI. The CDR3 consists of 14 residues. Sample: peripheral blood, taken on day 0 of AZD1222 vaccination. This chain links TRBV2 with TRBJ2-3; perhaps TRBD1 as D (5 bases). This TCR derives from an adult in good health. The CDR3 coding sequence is TGTGCCAGCAGGGAAGGGGTGAGCACAGATACGCAGTATTTT. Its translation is CASREGVSTDTQYF.